The clone carrying this T cell receptor beta chain was counted only a few times. The TCRbeta library was prepared with unique molecular identifiers. One entry per CDR3 protein results from TCRdb running MiXCR on the PCR reads. The data hold some 500,000 distinct CDR3 sequences, with approximately 32% observed a single time. The data are from a study of T-cell reconstitution after alpha-beta-depleted transplantation in children. CDR3 length: 14 amino acids. Germline loops: CDR1 SGHRS, CDR2 YFSETQ. Trimming shortened V by 0 bases and J by 3 bases, and 9 bases separated the two germline ends. The clonotype was recovered from a human donor who donated a stem cell graft to a child with aplastic anemia. The sample consisted of PBMCs from the stem cell graft donor, taken from the stem cell graft. The chain joins TRBV5-1 to TRBJ2-5; weak D call: TRBD2 (6 bases). The CDR3 is CASSLVRGKETQYF. CDR3 DNA sequence: TGCGCCAGCAGCTTGGTTCGCGGGAAAGAGACCCAGTACTTC.